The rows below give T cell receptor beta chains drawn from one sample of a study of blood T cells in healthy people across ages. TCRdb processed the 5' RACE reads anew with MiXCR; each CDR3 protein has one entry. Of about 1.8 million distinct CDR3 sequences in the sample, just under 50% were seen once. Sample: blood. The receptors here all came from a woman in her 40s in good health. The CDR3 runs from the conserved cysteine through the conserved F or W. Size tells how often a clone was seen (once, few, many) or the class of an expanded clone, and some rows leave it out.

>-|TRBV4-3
CASSQDAGRLVQEQFF
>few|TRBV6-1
CASSLSTRPYTDTQYF
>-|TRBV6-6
CASSYTGTGISYEQYF
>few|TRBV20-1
CSAEDLNTEAFF
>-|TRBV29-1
CSVPRSWGVGEQFF
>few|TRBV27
CASSLWTGALDTQYF
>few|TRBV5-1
CASSLRGVTYNEQFF
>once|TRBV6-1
CASSGNSHQPQHF
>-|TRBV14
CASSQDRTSRDRLNTEAFF
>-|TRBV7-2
CASSLESAGWETQYF
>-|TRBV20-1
CSASSARGNYEQYF
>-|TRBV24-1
CATRENTGELFF
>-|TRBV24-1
CATSDPAQGAAYNEQFF
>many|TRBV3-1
CASSQPEGVLRETQYF
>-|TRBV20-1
CSANGDPSSTDTQYF
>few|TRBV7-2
CASRPLAGGSYEQYF
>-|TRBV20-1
CSASRLVGNEQFF
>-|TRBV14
CASSQWGSGETQYF
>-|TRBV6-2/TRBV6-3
CASSYAGLAGTDTQYF
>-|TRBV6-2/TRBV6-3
CASSYSLRLAEPYEQYF
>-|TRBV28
CASRWGTPEQFF
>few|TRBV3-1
CASSQDESRGYTF
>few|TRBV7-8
CASSSGGFGEETQYF
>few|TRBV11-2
CASSPSVSGTGGLGYGYTF
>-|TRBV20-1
CSASADRAGIYGHTF
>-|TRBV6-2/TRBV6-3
CASSYRGRGEGAKNIQYF